Each of the 18 T cell receptor beta chains below was sequenced from the same sample in a study of graft-versus-host responses after intestinal transplantation. Profiled with immunoSEQ multiplex PCR; TCRdb holds only in-frame clones, not every one. The data contain roughly 92,000 clones, roughly 88% of them singletons. Antigens for these TCRs are unknown. Material: unstimulated CD4+ T cells sorted from spleen or lymph node cells, obtained before intestinal transplant. The receptor source for this set is a human donor who received an intestinal transplant.

CDR3 loop: CAIRWQEGQNTEAFF. The CDR3 DNA is TGTGCCATCAGATGGCAGGAGGGCCAGAACACTGAAGCTTTCTTT. The V gene is TRBV10-3, the J gene TRBJ1-1; no clear D. CDR1 and CDR2 from the germline V gene are ENHRY and SYGVKD. V was clipped by 6 bases and J by 1 base, with 15 bases between them. This CDR3 region has 15 residues.

The gene calls are TRBV5-1 and TRBJ1-4, with D possibly TRBD1 on 5 matching bases. Looked up from germline, CDR1 is SGHRS and CDR2 is YFSETQ. V was clipped by 7 bases and J by 4 bases, with 17 bases between them. The CDR3 contains 15 residues. CDR3 DNA: TGCGCCAGCCAACCGTCACCGACAGTTAATGAAAAACTGTTTTTT. Its protein product is CASQPSPTVNEKLFF.

This chain links TRBV21-1 with TRBJ1-4; TRBD1, the D gene given by the table, was not confirmed from the DNA. TRBV21-1 is a known pseudogene. The CDR3 contains 15 residues. The CDR3 protein is CASSTWDSSNEKLFF. CDR3 in DNA: TGTGCCAGCAGCACCTGGGACAGCTCTAATGAAAAACTGTTTTTT.

V is TRBV6-5 and J is TRBJ2-5; TRBD1 matches at 7 bases. This CDR3 has 15 amino acids. CDR1 and CDR2 from the germline V gene are MNHEY and SVGAGI. V shed 6 bases and J 2 bases; nucleotides not matched to a gene: 9. The CDR3 is CASSPKTGRQETQYF. CDR3 bases: TGTGCCAGCAGCCCTAAGACAGGGCGGCAAGAGACCCAGTACTTC.

J is TRBJ1-1 and V is TRBV5-4; 7 bases map to TRBD1. V was pared by 1 base and J by 0 bases, with 6 bases of the junction left unmatched. Germline V gene sequence: CDR1 SGHNT, CDR2 YYREEE (reference sequence). There are 16 residues in the CDR3. The CDR3 nucleotides are TGTGCCAGCAGCTTGCATCGGGACAGCATGAACACTGAAGCTTTCTTT. Translated: CASSLHRDSMNTEAFF.

This clone appeared a few times. The rearrangement joins TRBV29-1 to TRBJ1-2, with unresolved D. V dropped 5 bases and J dropped 2 bases, with 9 bases sitting between them. The CDR3 contains 12 residues. CDR1 and CDR2 from the germline V gene are SQVTM and ANQGSEA. For the CDR3, the DNA is TGCAGCGTTCCTACAGCAAACTATGGCTACACCTTC. This encodes CSVPTANYGYTF.

V is TRBV4-1 and J is TRBJ1-5; no clear D. CDR1 MGHRA and CDR2 YSYEKL come from the germline V gene. Trimming stripped 4 bases from V and 4 bases from J, with 11 bases between. The CDR3 consists of 14 residues. The CDR3: CASSLKSGNQPQHF. In DNA, the CDR3 is TGCGCCAGCAGCCTCAAAAGCGGGAATCAGCCCCAGCATTTT.

The rearrangement joins TRBV7-3 to TRBJ2-1, with 11 nucleotides matching TRBD2. The CDR3 covers 16 residues. CDR1 SGHTA and CDR2 FQGTGA come from the germline V gene. The junction had 7 bases not matched to a gene; V was cut back by 4 bases and J by 5 bases. DNA of the CDR3: TGTGCCAGCAGCTACAATAGCGGGGGGGGAAACAATGAGCAGTTCTTC. The encoded protein is CASSYNSGGGNNEQFF.

The chain recombines TRBV29-1 with TRBJ2-5; tentatively, D is TRBD2 (5 bases). The CDR3 sequence is 14 residues long. Trimming took 7 bases from V and 1 from J, leaving 16 bases between them. Per the germline V gene, CDR1 is SQVTM and CDR2 is ANQGSEA. CDR3: CSAAMGGLQETQYF. CDR3 DNA: TGCAGCGCCGCAATGGGCGGGCTCCAAGAGACCCAGTACTTC.

The V gene is TRBV9, the J gene TRBJ2-2; D is undetermined. V was clipped by 3 bases and J by 6 bases, with 12 bases between them. The CDR3 covers 14 residues. Germline-derived CDR1 and CDR2 are SGDLS and YYNGEE. CDR3 sequence reads: CASSGLSPAGELFF. Written as DNA, the CDR3 is TGTGCCAGCAGCGGACTGTCTCCCGCCGGGGAGCTGTTTTTT.

This rearrangement joins TRBV5-1 to TRBJ2-5; D perhaps matches TRBD1 (6 bases). Germline lookup yields CDR1 SGHRS and CDR2 YFSETQ. The CDR3 spans 17 residues. V was cut by 4 bases and J by 1 base, with 20 bases left in between. The DNA of the CDR3 is TGCGCCAGCAGCACCGATTGGGGGCCCTCATTCCAAGAGACCCAGTACTTC. This gives the protein CASSTDWGPSFQETQYF.

The chain couples TRBV9 to TRBJ1-2, with D possibly matching TRBD1 (6 bases). The CDR3 is 13 residues long. CDR1 SGDLS and CDR2 YYNGEE come from the germline V gene. Trimming removed 4 bases at V and 2 bases at J, with 9 bases between. The CDR3 loop reads CASSMDSNYGYTF. The CDR3 DNA follows: TGTGCCAGCAGCATGGACAGCAACTATGGCTACACCTTC.

The chain uses TRBV14 and TRBJ1-2; D possibly corresponds to TRBD1 (5 bases). Between the trimmed V and J ends, which lost 1 base and 5 bases, there was a span of 11 bases. The V gene's germline CDR1 is SGHDN and CDR2 FVKESK. The length of the CDR3 is 14 residues. CDR3: CASSQGGAWYGYTF. The DNA of the CDR3 is TGTGCCAGCAGCCAAGGGGGCGCTTGGTATGGCTACACCTTC.

The CDR3 DNA is TGTGCCATCAGTGAGGGGCAGGGGGCCCTCGGAACTAATGAAAAACTGTTTTTT. Protein: CAISEGQGALGTNEKLFF. The chain has TRBV10-3 and TRBJ1-4; TRBD1 aligns across 8 bases. The CDR3 has 18 residues. Per germline, CDR1 ENHRY and CDR2 SYGVKD. With V trimmed by 2 bases and J by 1 base, 9 bases remained unmatched.

The chain joins TRBV18 to TRBJ1-2; D ambiguous. Per the germline V gene, CDR1 is KGHSH and CDR2 is LQKENI. V was clipped by 3 bases and J by 3 bases, with 8 bases between them. The CDR3 runs to 13 residues. CDR3 residues: CASSPVGDYGYTF. The CDR3 DNA sequence: TGTGCCAGCTCACCGGTCGGAGACTATGGCTACACCTTC.

The rearrangement joins TRBV7-6 to TRBJ1-1; D unclear. This CDR3 region has 15 residues. Germline loops: CDR1 SGHVS, CDR2 FNYEAQ. The V end lost 1 base, the J end lost 1 base, and 10 bases lay between the germline ends. CDR3 DNA: TGTGCCAGCAGCTTAGGCAGCCAGGCGAACACTGAAGCTTTCTTT. Translating it yields CASSLGSQANTEAFF.

This CDR3 reads CASSWAGTSFSEQFF. In nucleotides, the CDR3 is TGCGCCAGCAGCTGGGCCGGGACTAGCTTCAGTGAGCAGTTCTTC. The chain employs TRBV5-1 and TRBJ2-1; 9 nucleotides align to TRBD2. The V gene's germline CDR1 is SGHRS and CDR2 YFSETQ. V was pared by 3 bases and J by 9 bases, with 10 bases of the junction left unmatched. The CDR3 extends over 15 amino acids.

The CDR3 bases are TGTGCCAGCAGGTCACGACGTACAGGCACTGAAGCTTTCTTT. Translation gives CASRSRRTGTEAFF. The V call is TRBV5-6, the J call TRBJ1-1, with D perhaps matching TRBD1 (5 bases). The ends were cut back, 5 bases at V and 4 bases at J, with 15 bases in the middle. The germline V gene has CDR1 SGHDT and CDR2 YYEEEE. This CDR3 is 14 amino acids long.